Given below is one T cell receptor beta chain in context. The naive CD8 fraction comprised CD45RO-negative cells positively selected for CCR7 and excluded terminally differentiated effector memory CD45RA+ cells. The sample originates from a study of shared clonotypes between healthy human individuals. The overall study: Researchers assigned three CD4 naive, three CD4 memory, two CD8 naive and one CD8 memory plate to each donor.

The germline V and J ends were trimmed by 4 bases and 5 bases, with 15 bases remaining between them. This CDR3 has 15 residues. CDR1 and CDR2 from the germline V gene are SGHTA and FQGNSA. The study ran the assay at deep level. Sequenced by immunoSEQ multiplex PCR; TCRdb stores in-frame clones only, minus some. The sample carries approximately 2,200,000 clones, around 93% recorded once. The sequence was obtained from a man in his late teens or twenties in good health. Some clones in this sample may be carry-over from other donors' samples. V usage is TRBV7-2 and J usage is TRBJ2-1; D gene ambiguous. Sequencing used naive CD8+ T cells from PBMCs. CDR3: CASSSRQATHNEQFF. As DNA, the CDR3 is TGTGCCAGCAGCTCGCGCCAAGCCACTCACAATGAGCAGTTCTTC. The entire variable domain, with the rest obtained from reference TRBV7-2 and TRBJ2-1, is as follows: GAGVSQSPSNKVTEKGKDVELRCDPISGHTALYWYRQSLGQGLEFLIYFQGNSAPDKSGLPSDRFSAERTGGSVSTLTIQRTQQEDSAVYLCASSSRQATHNEQFFGPGTRLTVL.